The clone carrying this TCR beta chain was seen a handful of times. What it recognizes is unknown. This CDR3 has 14 amino acids. Germline V gene sequence: CDR1 SGHNT, CDR2 YYREEE (reference sequence). The V end lost 2 bases, the J end lost 2 bases, and 11 bases lay between the germline ends. In TCRdb, the reads were re-called with MiXCR into one record per CDR3 protein. The sample lists a few hundred thousand distinct CDR3 sequences, over 7.5% occurring once. These data originate in a study of T cell repertoires in cytomegalovirus infection. Turning to the study itself: Both CMV infection and a matching HLA type were indicated by public TCR beta signatures. General observations from the study: Carriers of CMV plus the relevant HLA were identified by cumulative public TCR beta family frequency.

What was sequenced was PBMCs. This receptor was identified in a human donor in good health (CMV status not recorded). Some clones in this sample may be carry-over from other donors' samples. This sequence joins TRBV5-4 and TRBJ2-7; D possibly corresponds to TRBD1 (6 bases). The DNA of the CDR3 is TGTGCCAGCAGCTTTGGGGACACAACCTACGAGCAGTACTTC. Protein sequence: CASSFGDTTYEQYF.